The clone carrying this TCR beta chain was detected only a few times. Its antigen remains unknown. With V trimmed by 5 bases and J by 3 bases, 5 bases remained unmatched. CDR1 LGHNA and CDR2 YNFKEQ come from the germline V gene. The CDR3 has 15 amino acids. This entry comes from a study of cytomegalovirus exposure and HLA in healthy donors. Healthy people donating bone marrow made up the donors. Study-level points and caveats: With later analysis, a missense DCLRE1C variant became linked to TCR beta V- and J-gene trimming. Data from an earlier analysis indicated that most TCR beta V segments were productive either about 87% or about 30% of the time.

Both 60 Vbeta primers and 13 Jbeta primers went into the PCR. Produced via immunoSEQ multiplex PCR; TCRdb's table is partial and in-frame only. Of about 130,000 clones in the sample, about four fifths were seen once. This clonotype was sampled from a man aged 30 to 39 in good health and CMV-seronegative. The sequenced sample was PBMCs. The chain is built from TRBV4-2 and TRBJ2-5; the match to TRBD2 covers 11 bases. The CDR3 loop is CASSYTSGGKETQYF. DNA for the CDR3: TGTGCCAGCAGCTATACTAGCGGGGGCAAAGAGACCCAGTACTTC.